The sequence of this TCR beta chain was determined in a study of T-cell reconstitution after alpha-beta-depleted transplantation in children. Findings and caveats of the study: Several hundred expanded graft clones reportedly supplied alpha-beta T cells about two months after transplant.

As to this clonotype: Its antigen remains unknown.

Using unique molecular identifiers, the investigators prepared the TCRbeta library. One entry per CDR3 protein, called by TCRdb with MiXCR from the PCR reads. This table has over 200,000 distinct CDR3 sequences, about 15% appearing once. With 5 bases removed from V and 4 bases from J, the gap between germline ends came to 20 bases. This CDR3 has 17 amino acids. Germline V CDR1 and CDR2: MNHEY, SVGEGT. The source was PBMCs, mostly from graft donor cells, collected 360 days after TCRalphabeta/CD19-depleted stem cell transplant. The chain joins TRBV6-2 or TRBV6-3 to TRBJ2-2; D is possibly TRBD2 (7 bases). The sequence came from a male patient aged 2 to 10 who had a stem cell transplant for acute lymphoblastic leukemia, so the T cells may come from the graft donor. The CDR3 region has the DNA TGTGCCAGCAGTCACCCCCGGGGGGCGGGGAGCACCGGGGAGCTGTTTTTT. Amino acids: CASSHPRGAGSTGELFF.